The TCR beta chain under discussion was sequenced for a study of CD8+ T cells in alopecia areata. In each case, RNA was isolated and then reverse transcribed into cDNA as the sequencing template. Only in-frame clones appear in the TCRdb table, and some are missing; sequencing was by immunoSEQ multiplex PCR. The profile covers more than 90,000 clones, with about 61% appearing a single time and 2.8% taken by the ten largest. Using a FACSAria, the CD4+ and CD8+ T cells were sorted from the PBMCs. Notes on the study in general: Mice showed TCR sharing more clearly than patients did, possibly owing to HLA. Sequenced scalp T cells also include alphabeta T cells resident in normal skin. It was lesional scalp, especially alopecia totalis/universalis, that showed higher clonality than normal scalp.

Per germline, CDR1 MGHRA and CDR2 YSYEKL. The length of the CDR3 is 18 residues. The J segment lost 5 bases and the V segment lost 1 base, leaving 7 bases of the junction unmatched. The sample holds a few counts of this clone. Its specificity is unknown. This receptor was taken from a human donor in good health. The chain is built from TRBV4-1 and TRBJ2-5; TRBD2 aligns across 16 bases. Specimen: CD4+ T cells sorted from blood. In DNA, the CDR3 is TGCGCCAGCAGCCAAGCCCCCGGGACTAGCGGGGGGGGTGAGACCCAGTACTTC. Encoded protein: CASSQAPGTSGGGETQYF.